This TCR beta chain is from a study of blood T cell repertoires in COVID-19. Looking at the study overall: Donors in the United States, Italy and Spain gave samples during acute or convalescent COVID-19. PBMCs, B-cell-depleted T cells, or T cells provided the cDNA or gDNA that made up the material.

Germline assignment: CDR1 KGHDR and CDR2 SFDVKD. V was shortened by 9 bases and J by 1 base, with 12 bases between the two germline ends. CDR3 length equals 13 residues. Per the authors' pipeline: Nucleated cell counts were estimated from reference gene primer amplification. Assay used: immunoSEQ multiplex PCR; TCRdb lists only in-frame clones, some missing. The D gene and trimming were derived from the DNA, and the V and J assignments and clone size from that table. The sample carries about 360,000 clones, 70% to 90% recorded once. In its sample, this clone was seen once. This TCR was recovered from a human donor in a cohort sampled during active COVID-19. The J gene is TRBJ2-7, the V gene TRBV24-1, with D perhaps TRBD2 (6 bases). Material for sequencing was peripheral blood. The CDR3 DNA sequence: TGTGCCACCCGGGGCGCGGGGTCCTACGAGCAGTACTTC. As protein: CATRGAGSYEQYF.